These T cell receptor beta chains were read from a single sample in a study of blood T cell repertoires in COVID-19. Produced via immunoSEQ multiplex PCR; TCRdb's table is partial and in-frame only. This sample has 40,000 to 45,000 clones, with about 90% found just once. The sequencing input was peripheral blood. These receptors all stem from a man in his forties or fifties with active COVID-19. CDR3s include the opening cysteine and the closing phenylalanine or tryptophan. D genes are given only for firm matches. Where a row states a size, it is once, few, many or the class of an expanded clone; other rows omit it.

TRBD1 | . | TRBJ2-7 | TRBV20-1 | CSASFSGTGHYEQYF | TGCAGTGCTAGTTTTTCCGGGACAGGCCACTACGAGCAGTACTTC
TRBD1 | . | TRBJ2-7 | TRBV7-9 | CASSLEFGTGGGEQYF | TGTGCCAGCAGCTTAGAGTTTGGGACAGGGGGCGGCGAGCAGTACTTC
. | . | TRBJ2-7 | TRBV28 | CASSLAPTYEQYF | TGTGCCAGCAGTTTGGCCCCCACCTACGAGCAGTACTTC
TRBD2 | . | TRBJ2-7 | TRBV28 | CASRSSGRYEQYF | TGTGCCAGCCGGTCTAGCGGGAGGTACGAGCAGTACTTC
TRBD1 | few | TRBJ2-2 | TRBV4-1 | CASSQDPSGTANTGELFF | TGCGCCAGCAGCCAAGATCCTTCGGGGACAGCGAACACCGGGGAGCTGTTTTTT
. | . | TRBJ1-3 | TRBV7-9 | CASSSPLISGNTIYF | TGTGCCAGCAGCTCTCCCTTAATCTCTGGAAACACCATATATTTT
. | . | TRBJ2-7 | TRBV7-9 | CASSLSQSYEQYF | TGTGCCAGCAGCTTGTCACAGTCCTACGAGCAGTACTTC
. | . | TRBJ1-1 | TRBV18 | CASSPGGGSTEAFF | TGTGCCAGCTCCCCTGGGGGAGGGAGCACTGAAGCTTTCTTT
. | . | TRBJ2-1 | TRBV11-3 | CASSPGGGGGHNEQFF | TGTGCCAGCAGCCCGGGGGGTGGGGGCGGTCACAATGAGCAGTTCTTC
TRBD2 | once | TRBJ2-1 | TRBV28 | CASSREVPQFF | TGTGCCAGCAGTCGGGAGGTCCCTCAGTTCTTC
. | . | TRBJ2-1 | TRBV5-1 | CASALAGPYNEQFF | TGCGCCAGCGCACTAGCCGGGCCCTACAATGAGCAGTTCTTC
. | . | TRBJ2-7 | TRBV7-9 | CASSRGSRIDEQYF | TGTGCCAGCAGCCGAGGTAGCAGAATCGACGAGCAGTACTTC
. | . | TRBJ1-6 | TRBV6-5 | CASSRSYNSPLHF | TGTGCCAGCAGCCGCTCCTATAATTCACCCCTCCACTTT
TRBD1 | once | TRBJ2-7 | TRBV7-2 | CASSYSRQGVWQYF | TGTGCCAGCAGCTACTCCCGACAGGGTGTATGGCAGTACTTC
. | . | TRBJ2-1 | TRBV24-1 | CATSEVTGSSYNEQFF | TGTGCCACCAGTGAAGTGACAGGAAGCTCCTACAATGAGCAGTTCTTC
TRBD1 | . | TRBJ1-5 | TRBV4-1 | CASSPSGQPNQPQHF | TGCGCCAGCAGCCCTTCGGGACAGCCCAATCAGCCCCAGCATTTT
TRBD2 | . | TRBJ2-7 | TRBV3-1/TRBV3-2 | CASSNSGIQSEQYF | TGTGCCAGCAGTAATAGCGGGATCCAAAGTGAGCAGTACTTC
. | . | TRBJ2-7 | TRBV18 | CASSAGTSSYEQYF | TGTGCCAGCTCAGCGGGGACGAGCTCCTACGAGCAGTACTTC
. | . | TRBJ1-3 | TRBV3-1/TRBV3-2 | CASSQEPGPSGNTIYF | TGTGCCAGCAGCCAAGAACCAGGGCCTTCTGGAAACACCATATATTTT
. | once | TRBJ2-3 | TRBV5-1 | CASSWGNRERDTQYF | TGCGCCAGCAGCTGGGGGAATCGGGAGAGGGATACGCAGTATTTT
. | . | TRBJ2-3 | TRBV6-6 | CASSYTGDTQYF | TGTGCCAGCAGTTACACCGGAGATACGCAGTATTTT
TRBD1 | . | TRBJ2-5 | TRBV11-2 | CASSLGTGGGETQYF | TGTGCCAGCAGCTTAGGGACAGGGGGCGGTGAGACCCAGTACTTC
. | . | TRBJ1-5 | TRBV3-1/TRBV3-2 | CASSPGPNQPQHF | TGTGCCAGCAGCCCGGGTCCAAATCAGCCCCAGCATTTT
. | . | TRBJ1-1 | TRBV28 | CASSFASGIVLEAFF | TGTGCCAGCAGTTTCGCCTCGGGGATTGTTCTTGAAGCTTTCTTT
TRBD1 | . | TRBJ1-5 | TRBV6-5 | CASSMGQFSNQPQHF | TGTGCCAGCAGTATGGGACAGTTCAGCAATCAGCCCCAGCATTTT
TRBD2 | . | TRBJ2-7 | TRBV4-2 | CASSERLAGAREQYF | TGTGCCAGCAGCGAGCGACTAGCGGGAGCCCGCGAGCAGTACTTC
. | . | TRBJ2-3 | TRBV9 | CASSVGVFHTDTQYF | TGTGCCAGCAGCGTAGGCGTCTTTCACACAGATACGCAGTATTTT